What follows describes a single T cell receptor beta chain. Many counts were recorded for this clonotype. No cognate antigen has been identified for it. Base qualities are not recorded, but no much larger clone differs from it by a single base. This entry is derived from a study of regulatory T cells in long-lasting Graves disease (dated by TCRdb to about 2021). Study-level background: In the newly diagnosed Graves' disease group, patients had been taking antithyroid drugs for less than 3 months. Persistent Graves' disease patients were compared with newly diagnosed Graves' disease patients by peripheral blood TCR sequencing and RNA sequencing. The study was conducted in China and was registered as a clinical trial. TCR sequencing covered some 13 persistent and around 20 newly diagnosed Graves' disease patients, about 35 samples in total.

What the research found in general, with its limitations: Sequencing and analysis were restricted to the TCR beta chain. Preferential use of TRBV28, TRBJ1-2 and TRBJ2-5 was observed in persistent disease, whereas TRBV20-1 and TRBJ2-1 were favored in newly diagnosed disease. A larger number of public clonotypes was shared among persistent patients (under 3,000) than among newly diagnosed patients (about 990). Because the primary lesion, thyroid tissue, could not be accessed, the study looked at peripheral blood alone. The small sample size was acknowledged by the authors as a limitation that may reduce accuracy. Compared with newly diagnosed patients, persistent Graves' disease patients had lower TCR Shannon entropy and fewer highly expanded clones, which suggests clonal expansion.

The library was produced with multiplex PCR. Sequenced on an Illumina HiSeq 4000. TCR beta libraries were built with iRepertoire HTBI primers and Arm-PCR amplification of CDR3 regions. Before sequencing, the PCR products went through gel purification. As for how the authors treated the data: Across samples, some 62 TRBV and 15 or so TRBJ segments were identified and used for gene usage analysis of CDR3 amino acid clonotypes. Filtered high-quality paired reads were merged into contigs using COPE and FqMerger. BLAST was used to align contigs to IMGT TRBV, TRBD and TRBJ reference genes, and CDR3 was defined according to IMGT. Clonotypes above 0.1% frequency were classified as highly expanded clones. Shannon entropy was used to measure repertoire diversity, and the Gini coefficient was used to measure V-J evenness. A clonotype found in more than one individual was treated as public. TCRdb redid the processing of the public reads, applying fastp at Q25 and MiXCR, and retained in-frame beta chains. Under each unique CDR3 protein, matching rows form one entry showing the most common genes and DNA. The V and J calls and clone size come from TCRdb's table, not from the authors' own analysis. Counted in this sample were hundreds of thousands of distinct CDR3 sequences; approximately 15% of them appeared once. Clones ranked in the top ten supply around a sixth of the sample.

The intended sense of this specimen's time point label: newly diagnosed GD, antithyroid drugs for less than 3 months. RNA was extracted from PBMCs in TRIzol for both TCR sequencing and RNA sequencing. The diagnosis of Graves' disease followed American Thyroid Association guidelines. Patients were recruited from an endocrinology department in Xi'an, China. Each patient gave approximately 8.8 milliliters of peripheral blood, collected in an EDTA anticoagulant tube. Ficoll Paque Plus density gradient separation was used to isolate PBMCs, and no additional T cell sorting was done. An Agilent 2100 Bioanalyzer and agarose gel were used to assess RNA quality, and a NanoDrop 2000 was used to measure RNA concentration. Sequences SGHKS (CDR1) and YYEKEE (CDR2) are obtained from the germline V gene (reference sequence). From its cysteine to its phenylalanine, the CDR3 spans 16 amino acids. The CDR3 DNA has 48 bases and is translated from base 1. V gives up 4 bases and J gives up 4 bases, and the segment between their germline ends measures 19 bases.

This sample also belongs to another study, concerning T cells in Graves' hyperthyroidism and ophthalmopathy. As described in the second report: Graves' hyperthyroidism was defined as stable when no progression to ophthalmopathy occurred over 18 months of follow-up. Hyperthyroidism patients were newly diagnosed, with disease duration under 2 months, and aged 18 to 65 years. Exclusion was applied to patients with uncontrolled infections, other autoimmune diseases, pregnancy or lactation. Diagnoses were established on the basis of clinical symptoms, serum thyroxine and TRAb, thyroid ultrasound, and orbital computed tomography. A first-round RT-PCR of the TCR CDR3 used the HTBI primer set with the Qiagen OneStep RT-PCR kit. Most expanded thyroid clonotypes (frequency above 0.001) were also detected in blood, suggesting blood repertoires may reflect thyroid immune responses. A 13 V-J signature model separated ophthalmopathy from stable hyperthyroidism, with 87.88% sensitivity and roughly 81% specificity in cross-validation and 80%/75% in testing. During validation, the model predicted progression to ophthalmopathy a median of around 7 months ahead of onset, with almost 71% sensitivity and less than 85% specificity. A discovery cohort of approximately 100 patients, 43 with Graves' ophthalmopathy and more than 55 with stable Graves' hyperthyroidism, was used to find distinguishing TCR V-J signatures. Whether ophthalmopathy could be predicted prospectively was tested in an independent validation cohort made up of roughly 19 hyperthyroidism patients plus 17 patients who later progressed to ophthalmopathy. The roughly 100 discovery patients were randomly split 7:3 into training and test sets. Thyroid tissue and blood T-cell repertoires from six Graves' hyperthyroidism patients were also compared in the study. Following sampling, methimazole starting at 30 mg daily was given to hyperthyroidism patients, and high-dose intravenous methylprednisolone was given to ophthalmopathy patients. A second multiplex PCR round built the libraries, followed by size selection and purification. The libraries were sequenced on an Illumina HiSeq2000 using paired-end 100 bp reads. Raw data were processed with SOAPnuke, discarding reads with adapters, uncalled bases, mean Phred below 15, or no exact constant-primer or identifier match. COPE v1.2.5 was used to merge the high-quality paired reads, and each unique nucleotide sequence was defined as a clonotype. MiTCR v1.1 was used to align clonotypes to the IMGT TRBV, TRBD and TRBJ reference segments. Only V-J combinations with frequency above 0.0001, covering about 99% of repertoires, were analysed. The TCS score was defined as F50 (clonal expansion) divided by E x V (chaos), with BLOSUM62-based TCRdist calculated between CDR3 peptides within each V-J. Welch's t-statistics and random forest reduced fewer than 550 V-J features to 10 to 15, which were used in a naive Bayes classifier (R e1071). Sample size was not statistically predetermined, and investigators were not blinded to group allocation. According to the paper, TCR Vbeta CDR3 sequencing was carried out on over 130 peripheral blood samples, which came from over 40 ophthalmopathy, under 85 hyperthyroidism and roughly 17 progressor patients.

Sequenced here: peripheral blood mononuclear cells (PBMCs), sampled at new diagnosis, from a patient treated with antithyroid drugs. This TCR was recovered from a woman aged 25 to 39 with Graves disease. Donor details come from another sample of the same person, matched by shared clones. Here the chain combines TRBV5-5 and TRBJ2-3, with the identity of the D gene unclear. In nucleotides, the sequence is TGTGCCAGCAGCCCAACGGCTCAGCAGACGCCAGATACGCAGTATTTT. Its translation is CASSPTAQQTPDTQYF. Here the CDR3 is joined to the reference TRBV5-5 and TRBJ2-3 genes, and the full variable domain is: DAGVTQSPTHLIKTRGQQVTLRCSPISGHKSVSWYQQVLGQGPQFIFQYYEKEERGRGNFPDRFSARQFPNYSSELNVNALLLGDSALYLCASSPTAQQTPDTQYFGPGTRLTVL.